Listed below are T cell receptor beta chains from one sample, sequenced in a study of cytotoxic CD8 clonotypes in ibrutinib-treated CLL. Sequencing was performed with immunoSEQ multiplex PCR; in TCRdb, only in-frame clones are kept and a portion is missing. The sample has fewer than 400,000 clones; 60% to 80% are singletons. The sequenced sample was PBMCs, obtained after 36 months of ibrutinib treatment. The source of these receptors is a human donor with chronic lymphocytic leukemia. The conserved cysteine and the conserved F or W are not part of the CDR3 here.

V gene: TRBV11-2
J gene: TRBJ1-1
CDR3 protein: ASSREPGYTEAF

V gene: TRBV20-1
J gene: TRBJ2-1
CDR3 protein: SAAQSNEQF

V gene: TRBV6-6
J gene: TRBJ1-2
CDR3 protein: ASSPRWDPYGYT

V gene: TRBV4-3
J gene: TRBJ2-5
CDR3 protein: ASSRQSRGETQY

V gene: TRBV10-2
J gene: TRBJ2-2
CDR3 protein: ASASRTGVGTGELF

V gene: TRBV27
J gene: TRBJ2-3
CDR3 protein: ASSYGADTQY

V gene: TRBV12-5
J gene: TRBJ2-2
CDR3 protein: ASGLGTGELF

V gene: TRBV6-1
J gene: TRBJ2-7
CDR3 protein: ASSEARYGAGSYEQY

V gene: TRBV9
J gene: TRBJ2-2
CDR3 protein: ASSDWVQGDTGELF

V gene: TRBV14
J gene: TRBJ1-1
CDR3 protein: ASSQDSVITEAF

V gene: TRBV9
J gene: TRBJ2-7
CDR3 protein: ASSVAGTSTEQY

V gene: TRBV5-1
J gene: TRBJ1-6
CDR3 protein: ASRHYISGSPLH

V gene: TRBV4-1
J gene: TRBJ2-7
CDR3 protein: ASSQTASGDYEQY

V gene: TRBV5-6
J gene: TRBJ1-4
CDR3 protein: ASSSGGDRGLSANEKLF

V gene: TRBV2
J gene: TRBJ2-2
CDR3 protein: ASHQTGELF

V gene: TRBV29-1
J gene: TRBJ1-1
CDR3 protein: SPWGGKQNTEAF

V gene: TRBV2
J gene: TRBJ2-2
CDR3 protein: ASSEDRGGTGELF

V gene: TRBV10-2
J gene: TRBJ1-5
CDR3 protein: ASSDQGPSDQPQH

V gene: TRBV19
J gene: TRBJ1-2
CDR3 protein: ASSPTGGWGYT

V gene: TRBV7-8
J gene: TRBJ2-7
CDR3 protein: ASSPRQGLAYEQY

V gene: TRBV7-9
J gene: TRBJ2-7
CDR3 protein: ASGGQGASYEQY

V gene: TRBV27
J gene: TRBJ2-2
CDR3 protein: ASSFAAGVFTGELF

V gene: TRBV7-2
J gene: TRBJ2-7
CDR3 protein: ASSSGESYEQY

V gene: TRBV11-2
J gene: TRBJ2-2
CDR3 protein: ASSLRALYTGELF

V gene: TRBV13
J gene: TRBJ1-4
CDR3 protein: ASNVRGTNEKLF

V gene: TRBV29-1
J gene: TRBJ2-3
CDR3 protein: SALDRSSTDTQY

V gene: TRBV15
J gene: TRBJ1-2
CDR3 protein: ATSRRQTNYGYT

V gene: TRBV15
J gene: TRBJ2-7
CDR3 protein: ATSRVGKPGAYEQY

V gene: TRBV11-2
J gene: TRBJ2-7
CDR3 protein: ASSFTDRVLEQY

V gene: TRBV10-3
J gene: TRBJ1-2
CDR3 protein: AIRSLSHNGYT

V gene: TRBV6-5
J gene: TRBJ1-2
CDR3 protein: ATTDRTYGYT

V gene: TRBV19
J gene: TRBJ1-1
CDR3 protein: ASSIVSNTEAF

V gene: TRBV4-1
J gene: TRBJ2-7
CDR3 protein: ASSQDGRIAGVEQY

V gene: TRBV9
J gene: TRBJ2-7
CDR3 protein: ASSGSRTGVLYEQY

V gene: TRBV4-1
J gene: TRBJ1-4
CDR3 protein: ASSQESKVPLSEKLF

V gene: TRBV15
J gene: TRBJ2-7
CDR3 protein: ATSRDWVGEQY

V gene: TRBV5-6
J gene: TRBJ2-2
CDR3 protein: ASSLRGHTGELF

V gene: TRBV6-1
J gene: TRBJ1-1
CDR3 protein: ASSGGRNTEAF

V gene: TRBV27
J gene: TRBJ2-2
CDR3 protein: ATKRTLDTGELF

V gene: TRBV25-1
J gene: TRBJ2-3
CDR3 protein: ASSQGTSTDTQY

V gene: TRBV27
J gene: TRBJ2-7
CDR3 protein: ASSYWTGDEQY

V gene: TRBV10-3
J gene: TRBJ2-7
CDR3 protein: AISGWTSGRSSYEQY

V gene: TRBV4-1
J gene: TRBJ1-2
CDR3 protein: ASSQEIYRLGDGYT

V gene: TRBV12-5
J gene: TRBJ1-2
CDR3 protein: ASGLFRGPYGYT